What follows are 30 T cell receptor beta chains derived from one specimen sequenced in a study of T cells in Graves' hyperthyroidism and ophthalmopathy. TCR beta CDR3 regions were amplified from RNA. Primed by the HTBI set, a first-round RT-PCR was run on the TCR CDR3. A single record per CDR3 protein comes from TCRdb applying MiXCR to the multiplex PCR reads. Of over 650,000 distinct CDR3 sequences detected, over 40% appear once; the ten largest clones hold about 7.7%. The material sequenced was peripheral blood or thyroid tissue (not recorded which). The origin of the receptors is an adult man with Graves' disease, either hyperthyroidism or ophthalmopathy (not recorded which).

The chain has TRBV6-5 and TRBJ2-5; 9 nucleotides align to TRBD1. V shed 1 base and J 1 base; nucleotides not matched to a gene: 1. The CDR3 has 15 residues. Germline assignment: CDR1 MNHEY and CDR2 SVGAGI. CDR3 sequence (DNA): TGTGCCAGCAGTTACTTGGGACAGGGCCAAGAGACCCAGTACTTC. This translates into CASSYLGQGQETQYF.

A word on this clonotype: A read error may explain this, as a much larger clone is one base away. The V gene is TRBV6-1, the J gene TRBJ1-3; no definite D call. CDR1 and CDR2 from the germline V gene are MNHNS and SASEGT. The CDR3 loop spans 12 amino acids. Trimming shortened V by 0 bases and J by 3 bases, and 0 bases separated the two germline ends. The CDR3 is CASSEAGNTIYF. CDR3 in DNA: TGTGCCAGCAGTGAAGCTGGAAACACCATATATTTT.

As regards this clonotype: This may be a read error, as it is one base from a much larger clone. CDR3 sequence reads: CAGSLGSSTTYEQYF. CDR3 coding DNA: TGTGCCGGCAGCTTAGGATCAAGTACGACCTACGAGCAGTACTTC. This chain links TRBV11-2 with TRBJ2-7; D call uncertain. The CDR3 length is 15 residues. Germline CDR1 is SGHAT and CDR2 is FQNNGV.

This clonotype showed up many times. V gene TRBV19 combines with J gene TRBJ1-5; D is ambiguous. Germline loops: CDR1 LNHDA, CDR2 SQIVND (reference sequence). Trimming removed 1 base from V and 11 bases from J, with 15 bases in between. This CDR3 region has 14 residues. The CDR3 sequence: CASSIAGGATSQHF. The CDR3 DNA reads TGTGCCAGTAGTATAGCGGGCGGCGCCACGTCCCAGCATTTT.

This chain joins TRBV20-1 and TRBJ2-5, with TRBD2 identical over 10 bases. V dropped 3 bases and J dropped 0; count of bases not matched to a gene: 16. Germline CDR1 reads DFQATT; CDR2 reads SNEGSKA (reference sequence). This CDR3 has 19 amino acids. DNA for the CDR3: TGCAGTGCTAGCCTATTCGCCGGGACTAGCGCTGAGTACCAAGAGACCCAGTACTTC. This gives the protein CSASLFAGTSAEYQETQYF.

This clonotype has ten or more counts. The V call is TRBV7-9, the J call TRBJ1-5, with D unresolved. Per germline, CDR1 SEHNR and CDR2 FQNEAQ (reference sequence). Trimming cost V 1 base and J 6 bases, with 4 bases left between them. The CDR3 totals 12 residues. CDR3 sequence: CASSLGGQPQHF. In DNA, the CDR3 is TGTGCCAGCAGCTTAGGGGGTCAGCCCCAGCATTTT.

V usage is TRBV5-1 and J usage is TRBJ2-2, with 11 bases that match TRBD1. CDR1 SGHRS and CDR2 YFSETQ come from the germline V gene. V was clipped by 1 base and J by 7 bases; unmatched bases: 6. This CDR3 region has 16 residues. The CDR3 loop reads CASSLIGQGAIGELFF. CDR3 sequence (DNA): TGCGCCAGCAGCTTGATAGGACAGGGGGCGATCGGGGAGCTGTTTTTT.

Concerning this clonotype: This may stem from a read error, because a much larger clone lies one nucleotide away. The V gene is TRBV29-1, the J gene TRBJ1-2; unclear D gene. The CDR3 has 11 amino acids. V was cut by 7 bases and J by 7 bases, with 13 bases left in between. CDR1 is SQVTM, CDR2 ANQGSEA, per germline. The CDR3 sequence: CSAETRSGYTF. The CDR3 DNA follows: TGCAGCGCTGAGACAAGGTCTGGCTACACCTTC.

The chain links TRBV15 to TRBJ2-2; 11 nucleotides line up with TRBD1. CDR1 and CDR2 from the germline V gene are LNHNV and YYDKDF (reference sequence). With 3 bases clipped from V and 4 bases from J, the junction kept 7 bases outside the gene matches. CDR3 length: 17 amino acids. DNA for the CDR3: TGTGCCACCAGCAGCACCGGACAGGGGGCGAGCACCGGGGAGCTGTTTTTT. Translated, it gives CATSSTGQGASTGELFF.

Comment on this clonotype: A much larger clone is a single base away; this may be a read error. The J gene is TRBJ1-4, the V gene TRBV7-2; 9 bases map to TRBD1. Unmatched junction bases numbered 4, after V lost 4 bases and J lost 7 bases. The germline CDR1 and CDR2 sequences are SGHTA and FQGNSA. The CDR3 spans 14 residues. This CDR3 is CASSYGTGTEKLFF. The CDR3 coding sequence is TGTGCCAGCAGCTACGGGACAGGGACTGAAAAACTGTTTTTT. Variable domain in full (rest from reference TRBV7-2 and TRBJ1-4): GAGVSQSPSNKVTEKGKDVELRCDPISGHTALYWYRQSLGQGLEFLIYFQGNSAPDKSGLPSDRFSAERTGGSVSTLTIQRTQQEDSAVYLCASSYGTGTEKLFFGSGTQLSVL.

The chain joins TRBV20-1 to TRBJ1-1, with D maybe TRBD1 (6 bases). Trimming cost V 3 bases and J 3 bases, with 11 bases left between them. This CDR3 is 13 amino acids long. Looked up from germline, CDR1 is DFQATT and CDR2 is SNEGSKA (reference sequence). For the CDR3, the DNA is TGCAGTGCTAGGTTTGGGGGGCACACTGAAGCTTTCTTT. This gives the protein CSARFGGHTEAFF.

Comment on this clonotype: One junction end does not reproduce the germline sequence, and a read error may be involved. This chain uses TRBV10-1 with TRBJ1-2, with D perhaps TRBD1 (5 bases). This CDR3 is built from 16 residues. From germline, CDR1 is WNHNN and CDR2 SYGVQD (reference sequence). The CDR3 here is CAIRETRSMRGYGYTF. CDR3 DNA sequence: TGTGCCATCAGGGAGACTAGATCGATGAGAGGCTATGGCTACACCTTC.

This clonotype has a handful of counts. This chain links TRBV9 with TRBJ1-1; D is perhaps TRBD1 (6 bases). This CDR3 is 15 amino acids long. The germline V and J ends were trimmed by 3 bases and 1 base, with 13 bases remaining between them. Germline assignment: CDR1 SGDLS and CDR2 YYNGEE. The DNA for the CDR3 is TGTGCCAGCAGCGCGAAGGAGACAGGGAACACTGAAGCTTTCTTT. Translating it yields CASSAKETGNTEAFF.

In its sample, this clonotype was seen many times. The chain uses TRBV29-1 and TRBJ1-2; 10 bases map to TRBD1. V shed 5 bases and J 5 bases; nucleotides not matched to a gene: 11. The CDR3 sequence is 15 residues long. Germline values: CDR1 SQVTM, CDR2 ANQGSEA. Written as DNA, the CDR3 is TGCAGCGTTCGTATTCCTGGACAGGGGGGATATGGCTACACCTTC. This gives the protein CSVRIPGQGGYGYTF.

V gene TRBV2 combines with J gene TRBJ2-5, with TRBD1 identical over 8 bases. Per germline, CDR1 SNHLY and CDR2 FYNNEI. The CDR3 extends over 14 amino acids. J lost 9 bases, V lost 8 bases, and 14 bases had no gene match. CDR3 protein: CASERTGRVAPQYF. CDR3 bases: TGTGCCAGCGAGCGGACAGGGCGGGTTGCCCCCCAGTACTTC. The full variable domain, completed using reference TRBV2 and TRBJ2-5, is EPEVTQTPSHQVTQMGQEVILRCVPISNHLYFYWYRQILGQKVEFLVSFYNNEISEKSEIFDDQFSVERPDGSNFTLKIRSTKLEDSAMYFCASERTGRVAPQYFGPGTRLLVL.

This sequence joins TRBV7-2 and TRBJ2-2; 14 positions match TRBD2. CDR3 size: 17 residues. Germline V CDR1 and CDR2: SGHTA, FQGNSA. Trimming took 5 bases from V and 6 from J; bases not matched to a gene: 8. CDR3 sequence reads: CASSLPGTSGSAGELFF. The CDR3, as DNA: TGTGCCAGCAGCCTGCCCGGGACTAGCGGGAGTGCCGGGGAGCTGTTTTTT.

In this sample, this clonotype turned up many times. The J gene is TRBJ2-2, the V gene TRBV7-8; D is ambiguous. Germline lookup yields CDR1 SGHVS and CDR2 FQNEAQ. CDR3 length equals 13 residues. V lost 0 bases to trimming and J lost 7 bases, with 6 bases between them. The CDR3 reads CASSLAVIGELFF. The CDR3 DNA reads TGTGCCAGCAGCTTAGCAGTTATCGGGGAGCTGTTTTTT.

This clonotype was observed a single time. The chain carries TRBV2 and TRBJ2-5; TRBD1 agrees at 12 bases. This CDR3 comprises 12 residues. From germline, CDR1 is SNHLY and CDR2 FYNNEI. The trim removed 4 bases at V and 11 bases at J, leaving 2 bases unmatched. Written as DNA, the CDR3 is TGTGCCAGCAGTGCGGGACAGGGGGCACAGTACTTC. Residues: CASSAGQGAQYF.

The chain employs TRBV24-1 and TRBJ1-2; 9 bases fit TRBD1. Germline trimming cut 6 bases from V and 4 bases from J; bases unmatched to any gene: 8. The CDR3 spans 15 residues. Germline V gives CDR1 KGHDR, CDR2 SFDVKD. The CDR3 DNA reads as TGTGCCACCAGTCCGGGGACAGGGCTAACCTATGGCTACACCTTC. It codes for CATSPGTGLTYGYTF.

The chain combines TRBV15 with TRBJ2-7, with D perhaps given as TRBD1 or TRBD2 (6 bases each). The V gene lost 5 bases and the J gene lost 2 bases, with 10 bases spanning the gap. CDR3 size: 13 residues. Germline V gene sequence: CDR1 LNHNV, CDR2 YYDKDF (reference sequence). CDR3 amino acids: CATSGGPPYEQYF. DNA for the CDR3: TGTGCCACCAGCGGGGGGCCACCCTACGAGCAGTACTTC.

This clonotype appeared a few times. This rearrangement joins TRBV12-3 or TRBV12-4 to TRBJ2-2; D is unresolved. This CDR3 contains 14 residues. Between the trimmed V and J ends, which lost 6 bases and 6 bases, there was a span of 14 bases. The CDR3 nucleotides are TGTGCCAGCAGCCTACTCGACATGGCCGGGGAGCTGTTTTTT. This sequence encodes CASSLLDMAGELFF.

Only a few counts were recorded for this clonotype. The rearrangement joins TRBV20-1 to TRBJ1-5; D is ambiguous. The CDR3 is 15 amino acids. V lost 0 bases to trimming and J lost 4 bases, with 13 bases between them. Germline V gene lookup returns CDR1 DFQATT and CDR2 SNEGSKA (reference sequence). CDR3 protein: CSARDRIGVNQPQHF. In DNA, the CDR3 is TGCAGTGCTAGAGATCGTATTGGGGTTAATCAGCCCCAGCATTTT.

There are a few counts of this clonotype. The rearrangement links TRBV5-1 to TRBJ1-1; D is perhaps TRBD1 (5 bases). The length of the CDR3 is 17 residues. Per the germline V gene, CDR1 is SGHRS and CDR2 is YFSETQ. V was pared by 4 bases and J by 0 bases, with 19 bases between. The CDR3 DNA reads as TGCGCCAGCAGCCTGGGAGGAGGGGAAGGACTGAACACTGAAGCTTTCTTT. Translated: CASSLGGGEGLNTEAFF.

The chain carries TRBV5-1 and TRBJ2-7; possible D gene TRBD1, 6 bases. This CDR3 is built from 14 residues. With 0 bases removed from V and 9 bases from J, the gap between germline ends came to 16 bases. The germline CDR1 and CDR2 sequences are SGHRS and YFSETQ. The CDR3 DNA is TGCGCCAGCAGCTTGGGACGGGACAACTCTGGGCAGTACTTC. It codes for CASSLGRDNSGQYF.

This clonotype came up many times. The CDR3 DNA is TGTGCCAGCAGCTTAAACCCGCTGGACGAGCAGTACTTC. Amino acids: CASSLNPLDEQYF. This rearrangement joins TRBV7-3 to TRBJ2-7, with D hard to call. From germline, CDR1 is SGHTA and CDR2 FQGTGA. V was trimmed by 1 base and J by 5 bases, leaving 9 bases between them. The CDR3 loop spans 13 amino acids.

The CDR3 loop reads CASSAVGTGGEAFF. For the CDR3, the DNA is TGTGCCAGCAGCGCTGTCGGGACAGGGGGGGAAGCTTTCTTT. V and J are TRBV6-5 and TRBJ1-1; 11 bases agree with TRBD1. Trimming removed 6 bases from V and 8 bases from J; junction bases left unmatched: 8. CDR1 and CDR2 (germline): MNHEY, SVGAGI. This CDR3 contains 14 residues.

Only one count was recorded for this clonotype. The CDR3 here is CASRKGSTNEKLFF. The CDR3 DNA follows: TGTGCCAGTCGGAAAGGGTCTACTAATGAAAAACTGTTTTTT. The V gene is TRBV19, the J gene TRBJ1-4; unclear D gene. Trimming left V 8 bases short and J 2 bases short, with 12 bases between. The V gene's germline CDR1 is LNHDA and CDR2 SQIVND (reference sequence). The CDR3 has 14 amino acids.

In its sample, this clonotype was seen many times. The chain recombines TRBV7-9 with TRBJ1-2, with D hard to call. The germline V gene has CDR1 SEHNR and CDR2 FQNEAQ (reference sequence). V lost 1 base and J lost 2, with 8 bases in between. This CDR3 has 14 residues. The CDR3 nucleotides are TGTGCCAGCAGCTTAGAAGTTTTAAACTATGGCTACACCTTC. Its translation is CASSLEVLNYGYTF.

The chain is built from TRBV6-5 and TRBJ1-1; 8 bases agree with TRBD1. The CDR3 sequence is 15 residues long. Per the germline V gene, CDR1 is MNHEY and CDR2 is SVGAGI. Trimming cost V 4 bases and J 2 bases; bases outside gene matches: 6. Here the CDR3 reads CASSLRGQGNTEAFF. The CDR3, as DNA: TGTGCCAGCAGTTTACGAGGACAGGGAAACACTGAAGCTTTCTTT.

This sequence joins TRBV19 and TRBJ1-5; D is ambiguous. This CDR3 has 11 residues. Germline CDR1 and CDR2: LNHDA and SQIVND (reference sequence). As DNA, the CDR3 is TGTGCTAGTGACGTCAATCAGCCCCAGCATTTT. Translated, it gives CASDVNQPQHF.